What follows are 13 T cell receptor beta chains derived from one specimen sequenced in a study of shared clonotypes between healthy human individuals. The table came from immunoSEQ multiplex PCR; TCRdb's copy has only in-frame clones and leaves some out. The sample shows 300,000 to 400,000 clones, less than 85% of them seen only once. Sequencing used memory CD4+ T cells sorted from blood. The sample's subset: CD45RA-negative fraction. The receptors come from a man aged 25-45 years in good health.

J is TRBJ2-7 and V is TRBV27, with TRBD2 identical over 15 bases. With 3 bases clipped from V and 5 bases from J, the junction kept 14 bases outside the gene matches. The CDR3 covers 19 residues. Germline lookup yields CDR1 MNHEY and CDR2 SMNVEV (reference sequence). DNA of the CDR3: TGTGCCAGCAGTTTCGGGCGGGTGGGACTAGCGGGAGGTAATGACGAGCAGTACTTC. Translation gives CASSFGRVGLAGGNDEQYF.

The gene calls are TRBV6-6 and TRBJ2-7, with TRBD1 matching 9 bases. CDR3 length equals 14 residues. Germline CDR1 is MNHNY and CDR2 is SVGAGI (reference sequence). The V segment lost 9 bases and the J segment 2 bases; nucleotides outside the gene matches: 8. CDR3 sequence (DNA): TGTGCCAGTCGCCCCGGGACAGGGACCTACGAGCAGTACTTC. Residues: CASRPGTGTYEQYF.

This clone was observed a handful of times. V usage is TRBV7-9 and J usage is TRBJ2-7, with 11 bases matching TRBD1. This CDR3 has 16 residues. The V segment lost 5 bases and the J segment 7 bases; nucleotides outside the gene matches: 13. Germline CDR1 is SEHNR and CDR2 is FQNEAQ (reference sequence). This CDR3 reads CASSPPLGTGGREQYF. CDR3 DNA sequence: TGTGCCAGCAGCCCCCCCCTAGGGACAGGGGGGAGGGAGCAGTACTTC. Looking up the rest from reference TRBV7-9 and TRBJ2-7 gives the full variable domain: DTGVSQNPRHKITKRGQNVTFRCDPISEHNRLYWYRQTLGQGPEFLTYFQNEAQLEKSRLLSDRFSAERPKGSFSTLEIQRTEQGDSAMYLCASSPPLGTGGREQYFGPGTRLTVT.

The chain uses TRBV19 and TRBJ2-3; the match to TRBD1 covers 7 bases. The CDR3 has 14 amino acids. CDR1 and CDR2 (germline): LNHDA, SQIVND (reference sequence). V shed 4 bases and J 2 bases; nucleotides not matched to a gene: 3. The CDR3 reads CASSRQGNTDTQYF. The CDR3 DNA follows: TGTGCCAGTAGTAGACAGGGAAACACAGATACGCAGTATTTT.

The CDR3 DNA is TGTGCCTGGAGTCGGGACAGCTTGGGGAATCAGCCCCAGCATTTT. Amino acid sequence: CAWSRDSLGNQPQHF. The rearrangement joins TRBV30 to TRBJ1-5, with 7 positions matching TRBD1. CDR1 is GTSNPN, CDR2 SVGIG, per germline (reference sequence). The CDR3 runs 15 residues. Trimming cost V 2 bases and J 4 bases; bases outside gene matches: 8.

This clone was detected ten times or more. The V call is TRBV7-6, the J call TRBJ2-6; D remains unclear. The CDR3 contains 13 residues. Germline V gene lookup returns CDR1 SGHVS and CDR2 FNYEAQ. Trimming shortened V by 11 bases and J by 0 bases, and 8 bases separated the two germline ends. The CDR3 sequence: CAASNSGANVLTF. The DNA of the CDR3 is TGTGCCGCATCGAACTCTGGGGCCAACGTCCTGACTTTC. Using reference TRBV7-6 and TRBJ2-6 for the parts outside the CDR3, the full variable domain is GAGVSQSPRYKVTKRGQDVALRCDPISGHVSLYWYRQALGQGPEFLTYFNYEAQQDKSGLPNDRFSAERPEGSISTLTIQRTEQRDSAMYRCAASNSGANVLTFGAGSRLTVL.

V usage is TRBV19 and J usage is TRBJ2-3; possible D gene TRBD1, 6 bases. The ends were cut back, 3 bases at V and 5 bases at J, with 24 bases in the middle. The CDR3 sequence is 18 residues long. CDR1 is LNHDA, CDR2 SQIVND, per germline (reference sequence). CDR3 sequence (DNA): TGTGCCAGTAGTATGTGGATTGGGACACAGACCCACCGAGATACGCAGTATTTT. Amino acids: CASSMWIGTQTHRDTQYF.

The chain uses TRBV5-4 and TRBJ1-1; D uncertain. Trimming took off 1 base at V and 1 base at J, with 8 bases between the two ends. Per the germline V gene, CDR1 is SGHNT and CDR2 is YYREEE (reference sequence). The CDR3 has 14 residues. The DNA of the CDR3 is TGTGCCAGCAGCTTGCCCGGTCCGAACACTGAAGCTTTCTTT. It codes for CASSLPGPNTEAFF.

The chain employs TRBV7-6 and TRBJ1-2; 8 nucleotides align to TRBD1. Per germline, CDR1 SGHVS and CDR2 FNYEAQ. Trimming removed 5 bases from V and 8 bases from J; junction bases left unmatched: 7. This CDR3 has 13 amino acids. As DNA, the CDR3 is TGTGCCAGCAGCCTCGGACAGGGTAGAGGCTACACCTTC. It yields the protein CASSLGQGRGYTF.

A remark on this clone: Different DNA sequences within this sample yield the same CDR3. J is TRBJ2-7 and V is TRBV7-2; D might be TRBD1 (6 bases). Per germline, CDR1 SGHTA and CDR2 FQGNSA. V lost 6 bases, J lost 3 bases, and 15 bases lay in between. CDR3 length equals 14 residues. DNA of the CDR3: TGTGCCAGCAGTTTACGGGACACCTTCTACGAGCAGTACTTC. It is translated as CASSLRDTFYEQYF.

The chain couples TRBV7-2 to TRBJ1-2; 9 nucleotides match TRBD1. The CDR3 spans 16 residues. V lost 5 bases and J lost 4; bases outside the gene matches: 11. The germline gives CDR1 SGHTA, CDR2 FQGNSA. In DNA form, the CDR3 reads TGTGCCAGCAGCGCCGGGACAGGGAAGAAAGGCTATGGCTACACCTTC. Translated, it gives CASSAGTGKKGYGYTF. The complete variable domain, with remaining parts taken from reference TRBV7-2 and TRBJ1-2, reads GAGVSQSPSNKVTEKGKDVELRCDPISGHTALYWYRQSLGQGLEFLIYFQGNSAPDKSGLPSDRFSAERTGGSVSTLTIQRTQQEDSAVYLCASSAGTGKKGYGYTFGSGTRLTVV.

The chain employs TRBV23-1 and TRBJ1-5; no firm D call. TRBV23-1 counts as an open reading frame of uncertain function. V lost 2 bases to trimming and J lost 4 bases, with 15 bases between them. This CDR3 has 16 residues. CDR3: CASSQGRLERNQPQHF. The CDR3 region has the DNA TGCGCCAGCAGTCAAGGCCGACTAGAACGGAATCAGCCCCAGCATTTT.

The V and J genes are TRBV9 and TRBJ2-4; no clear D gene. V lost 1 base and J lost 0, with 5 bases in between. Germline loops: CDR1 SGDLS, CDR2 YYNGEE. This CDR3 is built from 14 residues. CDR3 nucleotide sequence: TGTGCCAGCAGCGTATCTACAGCCAAAAACATTCAGTACTTC. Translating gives CASSVSTAKNIQYF.